Listed here is a single TCR beta chain. This sample was taken from a study of cytomegalovirus exposure and HLA in healthy donors. PCR used 60 Vbeta primers and 13 Jbeta primers. The data were produced by immunoSEQ multiplex PCR, yet TCRdb's version contains in-frame clones alone and is incomplete. In the table there are about 120,000 clones, 55% to 75% of which are singletons. After removal of 1 base from V and 3 bases from J, the junction contained 2 bases not matched to a gene. Germline V CDR1 and CDR2: SGHAT, FQNNGV. The CDR3 contains 15 residues. Sequencing input: PBMCs. J is TRBJ1-5 and V is TRBV11-2, with TRBD1 matching over 8 bases. The source of this sequence is a man aged 25-45 years in good health and CMV-seropositive. This CDR3 is CASSLGTGYNQPQHF. The CDR3 DNA follows: TGTGCCAGCAGCTTAGGGACAGGGTACAATCAGCCCCAGCATTTT.